This TCR beta chain was profiled in a study of Ad26.COV2.S vaccination and SARS-CoV-2 variants (TCRdb year 2021). Study-level background: Vaccine-arm donors came from COV1001, a multicentre, randomized, double-blind, placebo-controlled phase I-IIa trial of Ad26.COV2.S in healthy adults. Participants in the trial were split at random into five groups of five each, receiving low-dose or high-dose Ad26.COV2.S once or twice, or else placebo on both occasions. The TCR-sequenced set comprised around 30 samples: around 20 Ad26.COV2.S vaccine recipients, 5 placebo recipients and 8 SARS-CoV-2 convalescent individuals. The specificity and breadth of SARS-CoV-2-reactive T cell receptors after Ad26.COV2.S vaccination were assessed by TCRbeta repertoire sequencing. Ad26.COV2.S was given intramuscularly at 5x10^10 or 1x10^11 viral particles, as a single shot or as two shots 56 days apart. Investigators remained blinded to trial group allocation during experiments and outcome assessment. Study-wide conclusions, independent of this receptor: Spike-specific TCR breadth was higher in Ad26.COV2.S recipients than in placebo recipients (P = 0.0014). Non-spike TCR breadth was comparable between vaccine and placebo recipients, consistent with the vaccine containing only spike. The authors noted that the TCR breadth and depth analyses may have underestimated total T cell responses. After vaccination, spike-specific CD8+ and CD4+ T cell responses were reported to show substantial breadth. The study was not powered to compare responses between vaccine doses or regimens.

Comment on this clone: Its target antigen remains unknown. There are no base qualities to consult, and no much larger clone falls within one base.

A distance of 11 bases separates the germline ends of V and J, which lose 7 bases and 7 bases respectively. CDR1 and CDR2 are read off the germline V gene as MDHEN and SYDVKM. Reading from cysteine to phenylalanine, the CDR3 counts 13 amino acids. Only the CDR3 region is kept as DNA, spanning 39 bases read in frame from base 1. The treatment or condition label of this sample denotes: some 20 received Ad26.COV2.S at low or high dose, single or two shots; about 5 received placebo; per-sample allocation not given. Repertoires of vaccine and placebo recipients were sequenced from samples taken on day 63 after the first injection. Cohort 1b enrolled roughly 25 adults aged 18-55 years at a single site in Boston, USA, between 29 July and 7 August 2020. Ad26.COV2.S consisted of a replication-incompetent adenovirus type 26 vector by which a prefusion-stabilized SARS-CoV-2 spike protein from the original Wuhan strain was expressed.

The immunoSEQ Assay was the method used to sequence TCRbeta CDR3 regions. After extraction, genomic DNA underwent amplification by bias-controlled multiplex PCR, followed by high-throughput sequencing. The paper's processing steps were these. To quantify the absolute abundance of every unique TCRbeta CDR3 region, sequences were collapsed and filtered. Usable DNA was measured by amplifying reference genes present in all nucleated cells, and TCRbeta template counts were normalized to that usable DNA to estimate T cell fraction. Repertoire TCRs were annotated as SARS-CoV-2-specific by exact matching of V gene, CDR3 amino acid sequence and J gene to a known reactive TCR set. The reference SARS-CoV-2 TCR set was obtained from MIRA and was filtered for enrichment in COVID-19-positive ImmuneCODE repertoires, whereby public or cross-reactive TCRs were removed. Drawing on the MIRA antigens, annotated TCRs were analysed further at the level of specific ORF or position within ORF. Breadth was defined as the number of annotated unique rearrangements divided by the total number of unique productive rearrangements, and depth was defined as the summed frequency of the annotated unique rearrangements. Two-sided Wilcoxon rank-sum tests were used to compare TCR breadth between groups. TCRdb's version of the immuneACCESS table is confined to in-frame rearrangements and falls short of the full clone set. An unresolved V gene accounts for under half of the shortfall where checked; the remainder is of unknown origin. That table furnishes V, J and clone size, whereas the DNA furnished D and trimming. A total of 300,000 to 500,000 clones appear in this sample, more than 85% of them only once. More than 3% of the sample is taken by the ten largest.

This receptor was obtained from a person aged 18-60 years who received the Ad26.COV2.S COVID-19 vaccine or a placebo. The sequence is built from TRBV28 and TRBJ1-6; no D gene can be assigned with confidence. The sample was peripheral blood, taken in a trial of Ad26.COV2.S vaccine versus placebo. The CDR3 region reads CASTPRGNSPLHF. The DNA reads TGTGCCAGCACCCCTAGAGGAAATTCACCCCTCCACTTT.